What follows are 29 T cell receptor beta chains derived from one specimen sequenced in a study of Ad26.COV2.S vaccination and SARS-CoV-2 variants. Repertoires were generated with immunoSEQ multiplex PCR, while TCRdb's copy carries only in-frame clones and drops some. The top ten hold around 3.4% of the sample, which has 400,000 or so clones, approximately 90% seen once. Stated treatment: around 19 received Ad26.COV2.S at low or high dose, single or two shots; roughly five received placebo; per-sample allocation not given. The study sampled participants on day 63 after the first vaccine or placebo injection. This material consisted of peripheral blood, taken in a trial of Ad26.COV2.S vaccine versus placebo. The source is a person between 18 and 65 years old who received the Ad26.COV2.S COVID-19 vaccine or a placebo.

J is TRBJ1-2 and V is TRBV5-6; D may be TRBD1 (5 bases). The V and J ends lost 2 bases and 0 bases respectively, with 11 bases between them. Germline V CDR1 and CDR2: SGHDT, YYEEEE. The CDR3 spans 15 residues. The CDR3 loop is CASSFKTAANYGYTF. The DNA for the CDR3 is TGTGCCAGCAGCTTTAAGACAGCAGCTAACTATGGCTACACCTTC.

V is TRBV5-4 and J is TRBJ2-5; D tentatively fits TRBD1 or TRBD2 (6 bases each). The germline CDR1 and CDR2 sequences are SGHNT and YYREEE (reference sequence). This CDR3 is built from 13 residues. The V end lost 5 bases, the J end lost 3 bases, and 11 bases lay between the germline ends. The CDR3 DNA follows: TGTGCCAGCAGTCGGGGGCCGGAAGAGACCCAGTACTTC. Its translation: CASSRGPEETQYF.

This chain connects TRBV5-1 to TRBJ2-2; D is undetermined. This CDR3 contains 16 residues. The germline V and J ends were trimmed by 0 bases and 3 bases, with 12 bases remaining between them. From germline, CDR1 is SGHRS and CDR2 YFSETQ. CDR3 in amino acids: CASSLDVGMYTGELFF. For the CDR3, the DNA is TGCGCCAGCAGCTTGGATGTAGGCATGTACACCGGGGAGCTGTTTTTT.

The chain uses TRBV5-1 and TRBJ2-3, with 10 bases aligning to TRBD1. This CDR3 contains 15 residues. The V and J ends lost 2 bases and 3 bases, in that order; junction bases with no gene match: 3. Germline CDR1 is SGHRS and CDR2 is YFSETQ. CDR3 protein: CASSFAGQGTDTQYF. CDR3 bases: TGCGCCAGCAGCTTTGCGGGACAGGGGACAGATACGCAGTATTTT.

The chain carries TRBV3-1 (or the pseudogene TRBV3-2) and TRBJ2-2; no reliable D call. CDR3 length equals 14 residues. Per the germline V gene, CDR1 is LGHDT and CDR2 is YNNKEL (reference sequence). Trimming pared 4 bases from V and 4 bases from J, leaving 10 bases between. The CDR3 DNA sequence: TGTGCCAGCAGCCTAGAGGAAAGCACCGGGGAGCTGTTTTTT. Its protein is CASSLEESTGELFF.

The chain couples TRBV5-1 to TRBJ2-1; 7 bases are a match to TRBD2. V was clipped by 2 bases and J by 8 bases; unmatched bases: 10. Germline lookup yields CDR1 SGHRS and CDR2 YFSETQ. The CDR3 length is 15 residues. This CDR3 is CASSLGDGGSDEQFF. The CDR3 DNA reads TGCGCCAGCAGCTTAGGGGACGGGGGGTCGGATGAGCAGTTCTTC.

The chain carries TRBV10-3 and TRBJ1-1, with TRBD1 identical over 9 bases. V gave up 3 bases and J gave up 1 base; unmatched junction bases: 3. The germline CDR1 and CDR2 sequences are ENHRY and SYGVKD. There are 15 residues in the CDR3. The CDR3 DNA sequence: TGTGCCATCAGTGAATGGGACAGGGAGAACACTGAAGCTTTCTTT. Its protein is CAISEWDRENTEAFF.

The J gene is TRBJ1-1, the V gene TRBV3-1 (or the pseudogene TRBV3-2); perhaps TRBD1 as D (5 bases). This CDR3 has 14 residues. Germline V gene data show CDR1 as LGHDT and CDR2 as YNNKEL (reference sequence). V dropped 3 bases and J dropped 1 base, with 9 bases sitting between them. The CDR3 loop reads CASSHWRGNTEAFF. The CDR3 nucleotides read TGTGCCAGCAGCCACTGGAGGGGGAACACTGAAGCTTTCTTT.

This clone showed up just once. This chain uses TRBV19 with TRBJ1-1; unclear D gene. The CDR3 extends over 13 amino acids. V lost 1 base, J lost 6 bases, and 9 bases lay in between. From germline, CDR1 is LNHDA and CDR2 SQIVND (reference sequence). CDR3 sequence: CASSIAGTPEAFF. The DNA of the CDR3 is TGTGCCAGTAGTATAGCAGGAACCCCTGAAGCTTTCTTT.

Of note for this clone: This specimen includes other DNA sequences encoding the same CDR3. This chain connects TRBV12-3 or TRBV12-4 to TRBJ2-7, with 7 bases identical to TRBD1. V gave up 6 bases and J gave up 1 base; unmatched junction bases: 3. This CDR3 spans 13 amino acids. The CDR3 sequence is CASSPGQSYEQYF. For the CDR3, the DNA is TGTGCCAGCAGCCCGGGACAGTCCTACGAGCAGTACTTC.

The J gene is TRBJ2-7, the V gene TRBV11-2; D possibly corresponds to TRBD1 (6 bases). The CDR3 is made up of 15 amino acids. V lost 0 bases to trimming and J lost 3 bases, with 12 bases between them. CDR1 and CDR2 from the germline V gene are SGHAT and FQNNGV. The CDR3 coding sequence is TGTGCCAGCAGCTTAGATCGAGGGGGTGTCTACGAGCAGTACTTC. Its protein is CASSLDRGGVYEQYF.

The genes are TRBV6-2 or TRBV6-3 and TRBJ2-5; 8 bases align to TRBD1. V gave up 2 bases and J gave up 3 bases; unmatched junction bases: 5. This CDR3 region has 15 residues. CDR1 and CDR2 (germline): MNHEY, SVGEGT. CDR3: CASSYPRTGKETQYF. The CDR3 nucleotides are TGTGCCAGCAGTTACCCAAGGACAGGGAAAGAGACCCAGTACTTC.

The chain uses TRBV4-3 and TRBJ2-3, with a weak D call TRBD2 (6 bases). This CDR3 region has 15 residues. Germline CDR1 is LGHNA and CDR2 is YSLEER. Between the trimmed V and J ends, which lost 2 bases and 2 bases, there was a span of 11 bases. CDR3 region: CASSQRPGDTDTQYF. The CDR3 bases are TGCGCCAGCAGCCAAAGGCCGGGAGACACAGATACGCAGTATTTT.

The V call is TRBV6-6, the J call TRBJ1-1; no clear D gene. V was clipped by 5 bases and J by 1 base, with 11 bases between them. Germline values: CDR1 MNHNY, CDR2 SVGAGI (reference sequence). The CDR3 runs to 14 residues. The CDR3 spells CASSPYGRNTEAFF. Here the CDR3 DNA reads TGTGCCAGCAGTCCCTATGGGCGGAACACTGAAGCTTTCTTT.

The J gene is TRBJ1-1, the V gene TRBV11-2, with D perhaps TRBD1 (5 bases). Germline loops: CDR1 SGHAT, CDR2 FQNNGV. The CDR3 is 15 residues long. Trimming removed 5 bases from V and 4 bases from J, with 17 bases in between. Written as DNA, the CDR3 is TGTGCCAGCAGCCCCCCGACACGGGGGAGCACTGAAGCTTTCTTT. It translates to CASSPPTRGSTEAFF.

This clone showed up just a few times. V and J are TRBV6-5 and TRBJ2-2; D gene uncertain. The V end was cut by 2 bases, the J end by 3 bases, with 10 bases between. CDR3 length equals 15 residues. Germline lookup yields CDR1 MNHEY and CDR2 SVGAGI. CDR3 sequence: CASSYRVTDTGELFF. The CDR3 DNA is TGTGCCAGCAGTTACCGAGTTACCGACACCGGGGAGCTGTTTTTT.

The chain carries TRBV19 and TRBJ1-1; the match to TRBD1 covers 9 bases. The CDR3 is 13 residues long. With V trimmed by 6 bases and J by 6 bases, 5 bases remained unmatched. Looked up from germline, CDR1 is LNHDA and CDR2 is SQIVND (reference sequence). The CDR3 loop is CASSTGGRAEAFF. The CDR3 DNA is TGTGCCAGTAGCACAGGGGGCCGGGCTGAAGCTTTCTTT.

The DNA of the CDR3 is TGTGCCAGTAGTATCGGTAGCCAAGAGACCCAGTACTTC. It codes for CASSIGSQETQYF. The chain joins TRBV19 to TRBJ2-5; no clear D. Germline V gene lookup returns CDR1 LNHDA and CDR2 SQIVND (reference sequence). V was cut by 3 bases and J by 1 base, with 6 bases left in between. The CDR3 sequence is 13 residues long.

The CDR3 nucleotides read TGTGCCAGCAGTTTATTAGCGGGATCCTACGAGCAGTACTTC. This translates into CASSLLAGSYEQYF. The chain links TRBV6-5 to TRBJ2-7, with 8 bases lining up with TRBD2. The junction had 3 bases not matched to a gene; V was cut back by 4 bases and J by 1 base. From germline, CDR1 is MNHEY and CDR2 SVGAGI. This CDR3 is 14 amino acids long.

V usage is TRBV5-1 and J usage is TRBJ1-2, with a weak D call TRBD1 (6 bases). The CDR3 has 13 amino acids. Trimming cost V 5 bases and J 2 bases, with 10 bases left between them. Looked up from germline, CDR1 is SGHRS and CDR2 is YFSETQ. For the CDR3, the DNA is TGCGCCAGCAGGCGGGACATAAACTATGGCTACACCTTC. Amino acids: CASRRDINYGYTF.

The chain couples TRBV7-9 to TRBJ2-1; D is uncertain. Germline CDR1 is SEHNR and CDR2 is FQNEAQ (reference sequence). V was shortened by 1 base and J by 9 bases, with 7 bases between the two germline ends. The CDR3 is 12 amino acids. The chain's CDR3 is CASSLGWGEQFF. DNA for the CDR3: TGTGCCAGCAGCTTAGGGTGGGGTGAGCAGTTCTTC.

The chain couples TRBV4-3 to TRBJ2-5; 8 bases align to TRBD2. V shed 0 bases, J shed 7 bases, and the junction held 10 bases outside the gene matches. The CDR3 extends over 16 amino acids. CDR1 is LGHNA, CDR2 YSLEER, per germline. Written as DNA, the CDR3 is TGCGCCAGCAGCCAAGATCCAGCGGGGGCTCTGGGGACCCAGTACTTC. Amino acids: CASSQDPAGALGTQYF.

A few counts support this clone. The chain employs TRBV7-9 and TRBJ2-2; D is uncertain. This CDR3 has 14 residues. V was clipped by 2 bases and J by 4 bases, with 8 bases between them. CDR1 is SEHNR and CDR2 is FQNEAQ in the germline V gene (reference sequence). DNA of the CDR3: TGTGCCAGCAGCTTAAGTGCGTTCACCGGGGAGCTGTTTTTT. Encoded protein: CASSLSAFTGELFF.

This clone was seen only once. This rearrangement joins TRBV5-1 to TRBJ1-1; 8 positions match TRBD1. The germline V gene encodes CDR1 SGHRS and CDR2 YFSETQ. This CDR3 spans 12 amino acids. The V gene end was trimmed by 4 bases and the J gene end by 8 bases; junction bases not matched to a gene: 4. CDR3 sequence (DNA): TGCGCCAGCAGCCTGCAGGGGGCGGAAGCTTTCTTT. Residues: CASSLQGAEAFF.

The gene calls are TRBV7-9 and TRBJ1-1; D remains ambiguous. The V and J ends lost 5 bases and 1 base respectively, with 5 bases between them. In germline, CDR1 is SEHNR, CDR2 FQNEAQ (reference sequence). CDR3 length: 12 residues. CDR3: CASSEKNTEAFF. CDR3 sequence (DNA): TGTGCCAGCAGCGAGAAGAACACTGAAGCTTTCTTT. Complete variable domain (other parts from reference TRBV7-9 and TRBJ1-1): DTGVSQNPRHKITKRGQNVTFRCDPISEHNRLYWYRQTLGQGPEFLTYFQNEAQLEKSRLLSDRFSAERPKGSFSTLEIQRTEQGDSAMYLCASSEKNTEAFFGQGTRLTVV.

The V and J genes are TRBV19 and TRBJ1-4; tentatively, D is TRBD1 (5 bases). V gave up 3 bases and J gave up 7 bases, with 15 bases separating them. The CDR3 sequence is 15 residues long. From germline, CDR1 is LNHDA and CDR2 SQIVND (reference sequence). CDR3 sequence reads: CASSIGGSGGEKLFF. The CDR3 DNA reads TGTGCCAGTAGTATCGGGGGGAGTGGTGGTGAAAAACTGTTTTTT. The full variable domain, with the rest looked up from reference TRBV19 and TRBJ1-4, is DGGITQSPKYLFRKEGQNVTLSCEQNLNHDAMYWYRQDPGQGLRLIYYSQIVNDFQKGDIAEGYSVSREKKESFPLTVTSAQKNPTAFYLCASSIGGSGGEKLFFGSGTQLSVL.

The CDR3 sequence is CASSLYGGDMYQETQYF. As DNA, the CDR3 is TGTGCCAGCAGCCTTTATGGGGGGGATATGTACCAAGAGACCCAGTACTTC. The chain joins TRBV9 to TRBJ2-5; TRBD2 aligns across 7 bases. There are 17 residues in the CDR3. Germline V gives CDR1 SGDLS, CDR2 YYNGEE. V dropped 4 bases and J dropped 0; count of bases not matched to a gene: 12.

The chain couples TRBV6-5 to TRBJ2-7; D remains unclear. Trimming removed 4 bases from V and 5 bases from J, with 9 bases in between. This CDR3 is 12 amino acids long. Per germline, CDR1 MNHEY and CDR2 SVGAGI. CDR3 coding DNA: TGTGCCAGCAGTTCCAGACTGGACGAGCAGTACTTC. Its protein product is CASSSRLDEQYF.

The chain employs TRBV7-8 and TRBJ1-2; D uncertain. Germline CDR1 and CDR2: SGHVS and FQNEAQ. Deletions cut 4 bases from V and 5 bases from J, with 11 bases between. There are 13 residues in the CDR3. DNA of the CDR3: TGTGCCAGCAGCTCCTCTTCCGGTTATGGCTACACCTTC. This encodes CASSSSSGYGYTF.